This TCR beta chain was observed in a study of metastatic and nonmetastatic thyroid tumors. TCRdb reprocessed the PCR reads via MiXCR. The data contain over 15,000 clones, about a fifth of them singletons. Trimming left V 1 base short and J 4 bases short, with 13 bases between. The CDR3 is 15 residues long. CDR1 SGHVS and CDR2 FNYEAQ come from the germline V gene. Thyroid surgery had not been preceded by any treatment in any patient. The sample was tumor tissue. The TCR was taken from a female donor with papillary thyroid cancer or a benign thyroid nodule (not recorded which). Some clones in this sample may be carry-over from other donors' samples. The chain has TRBV7-6 and TRBJ1-1; tentative D call: TRBD1 (6 bases). CDR3 amino acids: CASSLDTGFGTEAFF. CDR3 in DNA: TGTGCCAGCAGCTTAGATACAGGGTTCGGCACTGAAGCTTTCTTT.